The 18 T cell receptor beta chains below come from one sample, sequenced in a study of blood T cell repertoires in COVID-19. Sequenced by immunoSEQ multiplex PCR; TCRdb stores in-frame clones only, minus some. This table holds over 250,000 clones, 70% to 90% found once. Sequencing was performed on peripheral blood. All receptors come from a woman aged 30 to 39 with acute or convalescent COVID-19.

The gene calls are TRBV27 and TRBJ2-1; 8 nucleotides agree with TRBD2. The V gene end was trimmed by 3 bases and the J gene end by 5 bases; junction bases not matched to a gene: 12. The CDR3 is made up of 17 amino acids. Germline assignment: CDR1 MNHEY and CDR2 SMNVEV (reference sequence). CDR3 DNA sequence: TGTGCCAGCAGTTTGTATAGCGGGACCCCCTTTAACAATGAGCAGTTCTTC. Translating it yields CASSLYSGTPFNNEQFF.

This chain connects TRBV24-1 to TRBJ2-4; TRBD1 matches at 7 bases. Germline V gene data show CDR1 as KGHDR and CDR2 as SFDVKD. J gave up 1 base and V 5 bases, and 4 bases lay outside the gene matches. The CDR3 is 15 residues long. The CDR3 reads CATSGTGQAKNIQYF. The CDR3 DNA is TGTGCCACCAGTGGGACAGGACAGGCCAAAAACATTCAGTACTTC.

The CDR3 here is CASSIEGGYEQYF. The DNA of the CDR3 is TGTGCCAGTAGTATTGAGGGAGGCTACGAGCAGTACTTC. This sequence joins TRBV19 and TRBJ2-7; possible D gene TRBD2, 6 bases. The length of the CDR3 is 13 residues. Germline CDR1 reads LNHDA; CDR2 reads SQIVND (reference sequence). The V and J ends lost 3 bases and 3 bases respectively, with 9 bases between them.

The chain recombines TRBV2 with TRBJ2-7; TRBD2 agrees at 7 bases. CDR1 and CDR2 (germline): SNHLY, FYNNEI. The CDR3 has 15 amino acids. V lost 6 bases and J lost 6; bases outside the gene matches: 14. CDR3 sequence reads: CASSMVGLGLGEQYF. The CDR3 region has the DNA TGTGCCAGCAGCATGGTAGGACTAGGCCTGGGCGAGCAGTACTTC.

This chain's CDR3 is CSVAGTGTYEQYF. The CDR3 DNA reads TGCAGCGTGGCCGGGACAGGGACCTACGAGCAGTACTTC. V is TRBV29-1 and J is TRBJ2-7; 9 bases line up with TRBD1. The V and J ends lost 6 bases and 2 bases, in that order; junction bases with no gene match: 5. CDR3 size: 13 residues. The germline V gene encodes CDR1 SQVTM and CDR2 ANQGSEA.

This clone was seen once. The chain links TRBV5-1 to TRBJ1-2; possibly TRBD1 for D (5 bases). The V end was cut by 1 base, the J end by 0 bases, with 13 bases between. Germline V gene data show CDR1 as SGHRS and CDR2 as YFSETQ. This CDR3 is built from 16 residues. The CDR3 is CASSLSRAYSNYGYTF. In nucleotides, the CDR3 is TGCGCCAGCAGCTTGAGCAGGGCGTATTCTAACTATGGCTACACCTTC.

The genes are TRBV7-9 and TRBJ2-3, with 14 bases that match TRBD2. CDR3 length equals 15 residues. The V gene's germline CDR1 is SEHNR and CDR2 FQNEAQ (reference sequence). The trim removed 4 bases at V and 6 bases at J, leaving 3 bases unmatched. The CDR3 DNA follows: TGTGCCAGCAGCTACGGGACTAGCGGGAGTGATACGCAGTATTTT. Its protein product is CASSYGTSGSDTQYF.

This clone has a single count. The rearrangement uses TRBV7-8 and TRBJ1-6; D is undetermined. V lost 1 base and J 0 bases, leaving 10 bases between the germline ends. This CDR3 is built from 17 residues. Per the germline V gene, CDR1 is SGHVS and CDR2 is FQNEAQ. The CDR3 here is CASSLGPVSSYNSPLHF. The CDR3 coding sequence is TGTGCCAGCAGCTTAGGTCCGGTGAGCTCCTATAATTCACCCCTCCACTTT. Full variable domain (missing parts from reference TRBV7-8 and TRBJ1-6): GAGVSQSPRYKVAKRGQDVALRCDPISGHVSLFWYQQALGQGPEFLTYFQNEAQLDKSGLPSDRFFAERPEGSVSTLKIQRTQQEDSAVYLCASSLGPVSSYNSPLHFGNGTRLTVT.

The rearrangement joins TRBV7-3 to TRBJ2-2, with TRBD2 matching over 7 bases. Germline V gene lookup returns CDR1 SGHTA and CDR2 FQGTGA. This CDR3 comprises 15 residues. The junction had 5 bases not matched to a gene; V was cut back by 2 bases and J by 5 bases. CDR3 loop: CASSLSGGRTGELFF. The CDR3 region has the DNA TGTGCCAGCAGCTTATCGGGAGGTCGTACCGGGGAGCTGTTTTTT.

CDR3 DNA sequence: TGTGCCAGCAGCTTGGGGCAGGGGGCTTTTTCACCCCTCCACTTT. Amino acid sequence: CASSLGQGAFSPLHF. This sequence joins TRBV5-5 and TRBJ1-6, with 8 bases fitting TRBD1. Trimming took 0 bases from V and 9 from J; bases not matched to a gene: 5. Per germline, CDR1 SGHKS and CDR2 YYEKEE (reference sequence). This CDR3 comprises 15 residues.

This sequence joins TRBV6-5 and TRBJ1-1; 7 bases agree with TRBD1. The junction had 6 bases not matched to a gene; V was cut back by 7 bases and J by 7 bases. CDR1 and CDR2 from the germline V gene are MNHEY and SVGAGI. This CDR3 has 12 amino acids. The CDR3: CASTRGTVEAFF. Here the CDR3 DNA reads TGTGCCAGCACCCGTGGGACAGTTGAAGCTTTCTTT.

The gene calls are TRBV29-1 and TRBJ1-5; D possibly corresponds to TRBD1 (5 bases). The CDR3 is 13 residues long. CDR1 and CDR2 from the germline V gene are SQVTM and ANQGSEA. V lost 4 bases and J lost 2, with 9 bases in between. CDR3 sequence reads: CSVGTRGNQPQHF. CDR3 DNA sequence: TGCAGCGTTGGGACACGTGGCAATCAGCCCCAGCATTTT.

The chain links TRBV2 to TRBJ2-2; TRBD2 is a possible D gene (6 bases). V lost 6 bases, J lost 4 bases, and 15 bases lay in between. CDR3 length: 15 residues. Germline CDR1 is SNHLY and CDR2 is FYNNEI. The CDR3 protein is CASRAPRGFTGELFF. In nucleotides, the CDR3 is TGTGCCAGCAGGGCCCCCCGGGGGTTCACCGGGGAGCTGTTTTTT. The entire variable domain, with the rest obtained from reference TRBV2 and TRBJ2-2, is as follows: EPEVTQTPSHQVTQMGQEVILRCVPISNHLYFYWYRQILGQKVEFLVSFYNNEISEKSEIFDDQFSVERPDGSNFTLKIRSTKLEDSAMYFCASRAPRGFTGELFFGEGSRLTVL.

V and J are TRBV7-9 and TRBJ1-2; TRBD1 is a possible D gene (6 bases). Germline V CDR1 and CDR2: SEHNR, FQNEAQ (reference sequence). CDR3 length: 14 residues. With 0 bases removed from V and 6 bases from J, the gap between germline ends came to 11 bases. This CDR3 reads CASSLAYRQDGYTF. For the CDR3, the DNA is TGTGCCAGCAGCTTAGCGTACCGACAGGATGGCTACACCTTC.

The J gene is TRBJ1-3, the V gene TRBV27; no definite D call. The CDR3 totals 14 residues. The germline gives CDR1 MNHEY, CDR2 SMNVEV (reference sequence). The V and J ends lost 6 bases and 2 bases respectively, with 11 bases between them. The CDR3 bases are TGTGCCAGCAGGCCCGGGATTGCTGGAAACACCATATATTTT. Translated: CASRPGIAGNTIYF.

The chain has TRBV27 and TRBJ1-3; D is possibly TRBD1 (5 bases). CDR3 length: 13 residues. Looked up from germline, CDR1 is MNHEY and CDR2 is SMNVEV (reference sequence). Trimming cost V 4 bases and J 2 bases, with 6 bases left between them. CDR3 DNA sequence: TGTGCCAGCAGTTCCAGGGCTGGAAACACCATATATTTT. Protein sequence: CASSSRAGNTIYF.

The chain joins TRBV29-1 to TRBJ2-7; D is perhaps TRBD2 (5 bases). V dropped 4 bases and J dropped 2 bases, with 9 bases sitting between them. CDR1 and CDR2 (germline): SQVTM, ANQGSEA. This CDR3 has 12 amino acids. CDR3 region: CSVVMRAYEQYF. The CDR3 DNA is TGCAGCGTTGTAATGCGGGCCTACGAGCAGTACTTC.

The J gene is TRBJ2-1, the V gene TRBV27; 9 nucleotides align to TRBD1. CDR1 is MNHEY, CDR2 SMNVEV, per germline (reference sequence). J was trimmed by 9 bases and V by 0 bases; bases with no gene match: 15. This CDR3 comprises 18 residues. The CDR3 protein is CASSLSDRGFAGIREQFF. In DNA, the CDR3 is TGTGCCAGCAGTTTATCAGACAGGGGGTTTGCTGGTATACGTGAGCAGTTCTTC.